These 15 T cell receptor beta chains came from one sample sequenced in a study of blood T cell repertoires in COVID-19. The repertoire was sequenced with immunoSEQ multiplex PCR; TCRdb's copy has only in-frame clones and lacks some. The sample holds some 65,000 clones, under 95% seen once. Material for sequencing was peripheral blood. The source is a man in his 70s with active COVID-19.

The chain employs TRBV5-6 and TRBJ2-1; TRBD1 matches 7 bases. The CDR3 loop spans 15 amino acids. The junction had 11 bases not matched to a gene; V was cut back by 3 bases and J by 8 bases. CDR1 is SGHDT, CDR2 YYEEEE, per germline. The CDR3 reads CASSSTGIGLDEQFF. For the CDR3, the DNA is TGTGCCAGCAGCTCGACAGGGATCGGTTTGGATGAGCAGTTCTTC. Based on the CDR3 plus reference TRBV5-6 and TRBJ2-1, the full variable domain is DAGVTQSPTHLIKTRGQQVTLRCSPKSGHDTVSWYQQALGQGPQFIFQYYEEEERQRGNFPDRFSGHQFPNYSSELNVNALLLGDSALYLCASSSTGIGLDEQFFGPGTRLTVL.

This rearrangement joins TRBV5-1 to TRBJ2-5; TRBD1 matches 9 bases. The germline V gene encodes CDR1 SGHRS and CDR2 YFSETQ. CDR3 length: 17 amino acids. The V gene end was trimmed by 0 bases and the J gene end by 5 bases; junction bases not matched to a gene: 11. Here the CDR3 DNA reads TGCGCCAGCAGCTTGGGGGACAGGGATGGTGGGACGGAGACCCAGTACTTC. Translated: CASSLGDRDGGTETQYF.

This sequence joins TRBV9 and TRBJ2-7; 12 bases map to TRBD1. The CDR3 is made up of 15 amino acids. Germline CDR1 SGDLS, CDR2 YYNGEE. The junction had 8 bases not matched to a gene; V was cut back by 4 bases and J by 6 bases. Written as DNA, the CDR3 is TGTGCCAGCAGCCAGGGACAGGGGGCCACGCGCGAGCAGTACTTC. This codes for CASSQGQGATREQYF. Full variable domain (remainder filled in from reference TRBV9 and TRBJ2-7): DSGVTQTPKHLITATGQRVTLRCSPRSGDLSVYWYQQSLDQGLQFLIQYYNGEERAKGNILERFSAQQFPDLHSELNLSSLELGDSALYFCASSQGQGATREQYFGPGTRLTVT.

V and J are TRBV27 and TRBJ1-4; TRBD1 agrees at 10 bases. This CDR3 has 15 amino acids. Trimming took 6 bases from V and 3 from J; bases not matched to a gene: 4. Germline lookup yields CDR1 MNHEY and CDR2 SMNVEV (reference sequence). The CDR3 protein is CASRDRGGPNEKLFF. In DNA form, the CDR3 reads TGTGCCAGCAGGGACAGGGGGGGACCTAATGAAAAACTGTTTTTT.

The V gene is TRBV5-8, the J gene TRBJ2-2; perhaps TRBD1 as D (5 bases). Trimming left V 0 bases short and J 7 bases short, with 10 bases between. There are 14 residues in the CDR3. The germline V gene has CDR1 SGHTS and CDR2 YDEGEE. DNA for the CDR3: TGTGCCAGCAGCTTGGTTCAGGGCGTCGGGGAGCTGTTTTTT. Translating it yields CASSLVQGVGELFF.

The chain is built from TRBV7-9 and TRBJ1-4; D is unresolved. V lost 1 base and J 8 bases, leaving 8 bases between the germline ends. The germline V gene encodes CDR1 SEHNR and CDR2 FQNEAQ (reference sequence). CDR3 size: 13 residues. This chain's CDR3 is CASSLVSKEKLFF. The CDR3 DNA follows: TGTGCCAGCAGCTTAGTAAGCAAAGAAAAACTGTTTTTT.

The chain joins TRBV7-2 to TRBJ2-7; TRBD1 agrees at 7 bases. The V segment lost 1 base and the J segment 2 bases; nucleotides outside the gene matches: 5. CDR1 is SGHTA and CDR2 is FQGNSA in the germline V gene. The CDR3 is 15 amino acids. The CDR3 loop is CASSLVTGHTYEQYV. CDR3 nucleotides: TGTGCCAGCAGCTTAGTGACAGGGCACACCTACGAGCAGTACGTC.

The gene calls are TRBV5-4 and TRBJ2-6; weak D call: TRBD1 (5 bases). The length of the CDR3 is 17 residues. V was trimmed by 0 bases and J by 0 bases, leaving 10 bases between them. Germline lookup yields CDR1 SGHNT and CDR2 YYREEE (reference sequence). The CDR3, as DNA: TGTGCCAGCAGCTTGGAACTACAGGCCTCTGGGGCCAACGTCCTGACTTTC. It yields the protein CASSLELQASGANVLTF.

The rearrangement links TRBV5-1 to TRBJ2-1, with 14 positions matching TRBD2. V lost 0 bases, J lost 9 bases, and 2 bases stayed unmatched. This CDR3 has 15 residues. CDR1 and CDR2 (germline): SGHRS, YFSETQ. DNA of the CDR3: TGCGCCAGCAGCTTGGGACTAGCGGGGGGGAGTGAGCAGTTCTTC. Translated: CASSLGLAGGSEQFF.

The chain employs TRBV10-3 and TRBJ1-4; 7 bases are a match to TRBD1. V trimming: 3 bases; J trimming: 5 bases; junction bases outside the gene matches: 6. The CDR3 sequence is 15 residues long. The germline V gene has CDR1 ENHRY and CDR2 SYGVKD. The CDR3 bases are TGTGCCATCAGTGAACTAACAGGGGAGAATGAAAAACTGTTTTTT. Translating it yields CAISELTGENEKLFF.

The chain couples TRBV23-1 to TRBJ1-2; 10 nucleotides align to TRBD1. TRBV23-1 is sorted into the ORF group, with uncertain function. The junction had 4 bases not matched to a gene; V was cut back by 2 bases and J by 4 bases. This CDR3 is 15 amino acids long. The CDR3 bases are TGCGCCAGCAGTCAAGACAGGGGGCGCATCTATGGCTACACCTTC. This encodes CASSQDRGRIYGYTF.

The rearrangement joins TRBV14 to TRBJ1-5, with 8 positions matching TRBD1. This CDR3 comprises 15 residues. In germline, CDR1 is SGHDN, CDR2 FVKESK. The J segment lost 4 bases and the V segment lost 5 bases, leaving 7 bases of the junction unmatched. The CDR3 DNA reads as TGTGCCAGCAGCAACGGACAGGGTATAAATCAGCCCCAGCATTTT. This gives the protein CASSNGQGINQPQHF.

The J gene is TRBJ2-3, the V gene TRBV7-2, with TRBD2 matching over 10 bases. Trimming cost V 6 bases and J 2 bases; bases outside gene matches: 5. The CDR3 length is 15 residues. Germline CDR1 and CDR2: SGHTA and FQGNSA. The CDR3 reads CASRLSGGATDTQYF. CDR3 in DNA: TGTGCCAGCAGATTAAGCGGGGGGGCCACAGATACGCAGTATTTT.

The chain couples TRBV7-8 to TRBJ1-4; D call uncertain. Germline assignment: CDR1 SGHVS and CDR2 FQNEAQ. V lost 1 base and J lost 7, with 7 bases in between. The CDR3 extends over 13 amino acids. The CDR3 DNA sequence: TGTGCCAGCAGCTTAGTATACAGTGAAAAACTGTTTTTT. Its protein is CASSLVYSEKLFF.

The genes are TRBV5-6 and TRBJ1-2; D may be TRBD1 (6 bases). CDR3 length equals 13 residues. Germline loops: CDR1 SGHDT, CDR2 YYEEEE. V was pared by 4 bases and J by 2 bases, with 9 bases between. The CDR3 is CASSTGQNYGYTF. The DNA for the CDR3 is TGTGCCAGCAGCACAGGGCAGAACTATGGCTACACCTTC.